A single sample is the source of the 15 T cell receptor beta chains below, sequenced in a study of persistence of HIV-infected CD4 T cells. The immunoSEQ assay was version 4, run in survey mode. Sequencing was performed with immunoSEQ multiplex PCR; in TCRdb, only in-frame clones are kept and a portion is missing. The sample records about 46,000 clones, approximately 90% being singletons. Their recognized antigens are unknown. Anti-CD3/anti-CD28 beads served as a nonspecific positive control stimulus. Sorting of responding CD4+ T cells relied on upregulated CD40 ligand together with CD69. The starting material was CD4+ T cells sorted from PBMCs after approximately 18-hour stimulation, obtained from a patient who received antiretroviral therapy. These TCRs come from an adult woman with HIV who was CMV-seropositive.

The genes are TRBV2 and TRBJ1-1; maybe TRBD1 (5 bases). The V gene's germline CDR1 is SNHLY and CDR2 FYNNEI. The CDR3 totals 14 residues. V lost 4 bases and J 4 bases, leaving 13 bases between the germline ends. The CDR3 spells CASSGREGGTEAFF. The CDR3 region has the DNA TGTGCCAGCAGTGGCAGGGAAGGAGGCACTGAAGCTTTCTTT.

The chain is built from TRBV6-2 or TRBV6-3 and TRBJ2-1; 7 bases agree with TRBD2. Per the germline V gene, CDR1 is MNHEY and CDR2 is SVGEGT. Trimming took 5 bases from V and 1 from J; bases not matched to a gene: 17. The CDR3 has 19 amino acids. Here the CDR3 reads CASSTPPWAGDGSYNEQFF. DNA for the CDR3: TGTGCCAGCAGTACGCCTCCCTGGGCGGGAGACGGATCCTACAATGAGCAGTTCTTC.

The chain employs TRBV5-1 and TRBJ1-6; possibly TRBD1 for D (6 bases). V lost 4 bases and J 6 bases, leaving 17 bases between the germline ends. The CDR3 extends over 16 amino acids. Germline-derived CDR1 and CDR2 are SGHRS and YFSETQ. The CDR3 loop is CASSAGPGQINSPLHF. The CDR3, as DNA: TGCGCCAGCAGCGCGGGGCCAGGACAGATTAATTCACCCCTCCACTTT.

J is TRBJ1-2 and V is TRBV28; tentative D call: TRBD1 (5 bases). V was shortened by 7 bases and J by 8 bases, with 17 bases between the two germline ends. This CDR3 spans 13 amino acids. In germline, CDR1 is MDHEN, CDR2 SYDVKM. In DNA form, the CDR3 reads TGTGCCAGCACCACGGGGGGATTGCGGGGCTACACCTTC. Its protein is CASTTGGLRGYTF.

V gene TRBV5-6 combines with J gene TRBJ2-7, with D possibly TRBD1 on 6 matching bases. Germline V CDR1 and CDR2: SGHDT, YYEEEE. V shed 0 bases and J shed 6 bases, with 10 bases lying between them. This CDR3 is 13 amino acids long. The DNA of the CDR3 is TGTGCCAGCAGCTTGGCACAGGGCCGCGAGCAGTACTTC. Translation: CASSLAQGREQYF.

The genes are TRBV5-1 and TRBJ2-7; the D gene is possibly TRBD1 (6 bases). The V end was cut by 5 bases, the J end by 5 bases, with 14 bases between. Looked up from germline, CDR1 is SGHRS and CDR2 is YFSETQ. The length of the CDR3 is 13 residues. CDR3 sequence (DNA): TGCGCCAGCAGTCCAGGGGATCTCAACGAGCAGTACTTC. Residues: CASSPGDLNEQYF.

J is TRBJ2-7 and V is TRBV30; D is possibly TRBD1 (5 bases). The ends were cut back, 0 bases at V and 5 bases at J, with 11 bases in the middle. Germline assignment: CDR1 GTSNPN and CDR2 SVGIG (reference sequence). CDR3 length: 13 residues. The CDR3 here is CAWSVPGAHEQYF. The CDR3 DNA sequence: TGTGCCTGGAGTGTACCTGGGGCCCACGAGCAGTACTTC.

The CDR3 DNA reads TGTGCCAGCAGTTCAACGGGAATCAATGAGCAGTTCTTC. It codes for CASSSTGINEQFF. This rearrangement joins TRBV2 to TRBJ2-1; D perhaps matches TRBD2 (5 bases). V shed 5 bases and J shed 6 bases, with 11 bases lying between them. Germline assignment: CDR1 SNHLY and CDR2 FYNNEI. The length of the CDR3 is 13 residues.

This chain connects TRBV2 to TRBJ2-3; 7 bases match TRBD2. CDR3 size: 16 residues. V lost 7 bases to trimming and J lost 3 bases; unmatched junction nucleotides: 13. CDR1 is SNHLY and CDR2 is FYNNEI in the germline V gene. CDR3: CASISSGQIRTDTQYF. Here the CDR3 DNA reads TGTGCCAGCATCTCTAGCGGACAAATTAGGACAGATACGCAGTATTTT. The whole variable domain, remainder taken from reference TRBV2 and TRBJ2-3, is EPEVTQTPSHQVTQMGQEVILRCVPISNHLYFYWYRQILGQKVEFLVSFYNNEISEKSEIFDDQFSVERPDGSNFTLKIRSTKLEDSAMYFCASISSGQIRTDTQYFGPGTRLTVL.

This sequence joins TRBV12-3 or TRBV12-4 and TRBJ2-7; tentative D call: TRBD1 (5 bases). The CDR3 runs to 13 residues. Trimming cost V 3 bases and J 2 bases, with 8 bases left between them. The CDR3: CASSLAGTYEQYF. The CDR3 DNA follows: TGTGCCAGCAGTTTGGCAGGGACCTACGAGCAGTACTTC.

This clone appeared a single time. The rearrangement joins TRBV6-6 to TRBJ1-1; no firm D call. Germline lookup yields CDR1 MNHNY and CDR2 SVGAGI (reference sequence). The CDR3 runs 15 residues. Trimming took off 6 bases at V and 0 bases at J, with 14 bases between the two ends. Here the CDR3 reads CASREQVIMNTEAFF. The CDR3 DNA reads TGTGCCAGCAGGGAACAAGTAATCATGAACACTGAAGCTTTCTTT.

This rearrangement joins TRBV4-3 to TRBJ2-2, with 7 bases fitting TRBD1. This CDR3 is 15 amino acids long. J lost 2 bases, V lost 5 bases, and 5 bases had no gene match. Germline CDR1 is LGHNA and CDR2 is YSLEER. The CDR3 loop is CASSSGTVNTGELFF. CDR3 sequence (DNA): TGCGCCAGCAGCTCAGGGACAGTAAACACCGGGGAGCTGTTTTTT.

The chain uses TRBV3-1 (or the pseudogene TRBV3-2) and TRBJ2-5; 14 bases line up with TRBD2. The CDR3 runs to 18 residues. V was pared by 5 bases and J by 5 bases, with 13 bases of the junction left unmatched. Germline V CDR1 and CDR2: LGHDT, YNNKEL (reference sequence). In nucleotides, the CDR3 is TGTGCCAGCAGCACCTCAACTAGACTAGCGGGGGGGTGGGAGACCCAGTACTTC. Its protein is CASSTSTRLAGGWETQYF.

In DNA, the CDR3 is TGTGCCAGCAGCTTAGCGCCGACAGGGCCCTTCTCTGGAAACACCATATATTTT. This translates into CASSLAPTGPFSGNTIYF. The chain links TRBV7-2 to TRBJ1-3; 7 bases are a match to TRBD1. V lost 0 bases to trimming and J lost 0 bases; unmatched junction nucleotides: 8. CDR1 SGHTA and CDR2 FQGNSA come from the germline V gene. CDR3 length: 18 residues.

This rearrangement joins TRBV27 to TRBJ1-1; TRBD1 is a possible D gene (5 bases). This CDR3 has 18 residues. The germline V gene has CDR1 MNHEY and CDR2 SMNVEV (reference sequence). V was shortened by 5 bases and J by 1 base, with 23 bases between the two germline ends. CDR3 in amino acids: CASSPPPSRVGRNTEAFF. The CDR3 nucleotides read TGTGCCAGCAGTCCCCCCCCCTCCAGGGTAGGGAGGAACACTGAAGCTTTCTTT.